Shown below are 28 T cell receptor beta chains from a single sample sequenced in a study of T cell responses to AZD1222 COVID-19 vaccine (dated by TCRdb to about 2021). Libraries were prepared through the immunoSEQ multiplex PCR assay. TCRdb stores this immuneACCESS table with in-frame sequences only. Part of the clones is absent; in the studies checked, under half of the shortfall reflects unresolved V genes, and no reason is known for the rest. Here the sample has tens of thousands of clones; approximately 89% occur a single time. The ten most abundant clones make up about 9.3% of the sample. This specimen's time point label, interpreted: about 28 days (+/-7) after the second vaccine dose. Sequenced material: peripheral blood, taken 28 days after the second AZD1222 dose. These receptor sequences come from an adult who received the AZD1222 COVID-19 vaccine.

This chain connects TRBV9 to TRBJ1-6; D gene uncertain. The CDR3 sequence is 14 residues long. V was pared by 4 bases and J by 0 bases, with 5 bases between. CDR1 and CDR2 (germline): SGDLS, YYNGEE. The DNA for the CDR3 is TGTGCCAGCAGCTTCAGCTCCTATAATTCACCCCTCCACTTT. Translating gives CASSFSSYNSPLHF.

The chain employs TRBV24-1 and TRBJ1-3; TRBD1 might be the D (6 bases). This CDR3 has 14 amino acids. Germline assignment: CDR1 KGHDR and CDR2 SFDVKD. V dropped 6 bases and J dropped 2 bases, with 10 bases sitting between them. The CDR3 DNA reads TGTGCCACCAGTACAGGGCCAACTGGAAACACCATATATTTT. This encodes CATSTGPTGNTIYF.

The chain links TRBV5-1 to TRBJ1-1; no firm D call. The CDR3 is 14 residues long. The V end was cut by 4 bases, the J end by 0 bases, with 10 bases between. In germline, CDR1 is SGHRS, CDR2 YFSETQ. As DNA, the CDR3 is TGCGCCAGCAGCGGCGAGGTGGTGAACACTGAAGCTTTCTTT. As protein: CASSGEVVNTEAFF.

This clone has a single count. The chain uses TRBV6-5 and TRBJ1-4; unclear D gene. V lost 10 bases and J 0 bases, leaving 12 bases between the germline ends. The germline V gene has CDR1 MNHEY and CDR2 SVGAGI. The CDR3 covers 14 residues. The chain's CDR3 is CATGSSATNEKLFF. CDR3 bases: TGTGCCACCGGATCGAGCGCAACTAATGAAAAACTGTTTTTT.

The CDR3 reads CASSQDQGNTEAFF. As DNA, the CDR3 is TGCGCCAGCAGCCAAGACCAGGGAAACACTGAAGCTTTCTTT. The chain links TRBV4-3 to TRBJ1-1; a weak D match, TRBD1 (5 bases). Germline V gene data show CDR1 as LGHNA and CDR2 as YSLEER. Trimming stripped 0 bases from V and 2 bases from J, with 7 bases between. The CDR3 has 14 amino acids.

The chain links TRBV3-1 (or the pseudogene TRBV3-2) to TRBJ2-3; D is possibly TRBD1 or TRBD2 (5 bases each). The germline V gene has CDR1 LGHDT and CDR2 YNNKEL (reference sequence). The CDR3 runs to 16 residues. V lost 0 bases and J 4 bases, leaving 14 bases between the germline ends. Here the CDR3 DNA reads TGTGCCAGCAGCCAAGAGGGGGTTTATGACTCAGATACGCAGTATTTT. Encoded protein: CASSQEGVYDSDTQYF.

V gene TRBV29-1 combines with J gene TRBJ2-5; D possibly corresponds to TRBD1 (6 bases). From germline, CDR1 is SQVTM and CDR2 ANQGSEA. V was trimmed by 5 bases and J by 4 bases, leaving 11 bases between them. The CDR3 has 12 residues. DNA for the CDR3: TGCAGCGTTAGGGCAGGGGTAGAGACCCAGTACTTC. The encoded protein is CSVRAGVETQYF. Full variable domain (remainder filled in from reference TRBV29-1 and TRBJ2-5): SAVISQKPSRDICQRGTSLTIQCQVDSQVTMMFWYRQQPGQSLTLIATANQGSEATYESGFVIDKFPISRPNLTFSTLTVSNMSPEDSSIYLCSVRAGVETQYFGPGTRLLVL.

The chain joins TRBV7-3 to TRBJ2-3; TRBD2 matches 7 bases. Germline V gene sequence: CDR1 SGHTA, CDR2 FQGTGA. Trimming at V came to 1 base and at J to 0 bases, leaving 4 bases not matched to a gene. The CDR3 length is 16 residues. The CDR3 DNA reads TGTGCCAGCAGCTTAATTGGTAGCGGGAGCACAGATACGCAGTATTTT. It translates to CASSLIGSGSTDTQYF. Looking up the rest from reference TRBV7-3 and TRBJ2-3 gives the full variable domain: GAGVSQTPSNKVTEKGKYVELRCDPISGHTALYWYRQSLGQGPEFLIYFQGTGAADDSGLPNDRFFAVRPEGSVSTLKIQRTERGDSAVYLCASSLIGSGSTDTQYFGPGTRLTVL.

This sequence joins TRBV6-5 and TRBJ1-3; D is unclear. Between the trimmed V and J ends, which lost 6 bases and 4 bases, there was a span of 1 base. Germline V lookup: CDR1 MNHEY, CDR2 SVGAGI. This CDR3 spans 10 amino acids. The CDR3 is CASSGNTIYF. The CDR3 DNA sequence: TGTGCCAGCAGCGGAAACACCATATATTTT.

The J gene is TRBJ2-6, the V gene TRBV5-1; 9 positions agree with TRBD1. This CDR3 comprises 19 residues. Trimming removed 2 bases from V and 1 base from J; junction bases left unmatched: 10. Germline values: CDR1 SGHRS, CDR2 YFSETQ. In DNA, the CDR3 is TGCGCCAGCAGCTTACTCGTCCCGGGACAGGGTTCTGGGGCCAACGTCCTGACTTTC. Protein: CASSLLVPGQGSGANVLTF.

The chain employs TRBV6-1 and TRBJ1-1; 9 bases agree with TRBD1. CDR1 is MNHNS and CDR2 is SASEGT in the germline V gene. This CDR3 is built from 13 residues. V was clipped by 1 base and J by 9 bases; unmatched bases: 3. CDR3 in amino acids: CASSEDGTGKAFF. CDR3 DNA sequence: TGTGCCAGCAGTGAAGACGGGACAGGGAAAGCTTTCTTT.

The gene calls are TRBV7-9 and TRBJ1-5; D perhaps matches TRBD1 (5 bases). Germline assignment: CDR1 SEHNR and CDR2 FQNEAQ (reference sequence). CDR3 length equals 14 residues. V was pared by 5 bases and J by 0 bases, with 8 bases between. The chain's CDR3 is CASSQGNSNQPQHF. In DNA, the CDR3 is TGTGCCAGCAGCCAGGGAAATAGCAATCAGCCCCAGCATTTT.

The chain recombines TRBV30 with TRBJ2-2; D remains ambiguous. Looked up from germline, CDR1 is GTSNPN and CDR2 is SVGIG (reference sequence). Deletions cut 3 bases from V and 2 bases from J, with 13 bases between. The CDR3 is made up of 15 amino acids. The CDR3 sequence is CAWRNPGPNTGELFF. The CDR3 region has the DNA TGTGCCTGGAGGAACCCGGGCCCTAACACCGGGGAGCTGTTTTTT.

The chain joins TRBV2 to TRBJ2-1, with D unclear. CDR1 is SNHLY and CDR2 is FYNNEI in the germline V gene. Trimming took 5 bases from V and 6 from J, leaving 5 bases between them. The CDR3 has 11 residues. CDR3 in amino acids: CASSFLNEQFF. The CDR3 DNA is TGTGCCAGCAGTTTCCTCAATGAGCAGTTCTTC.

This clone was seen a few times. The CDR3 is CASSRRGPGAGELFF. The CDR3 nucleotides read TGTGCCAGCAGCCGGCGCGGTCCTGGGGCCGGCGAACTGTTTTTT. The J gene is TRBJ1-4, the V gene TRBV5-6; maybe TRBD1 (5 bases). The V end was cut by 4 bases, the J end by 12 bases, with 22 bases between. The CDR3 contains 15 residues. Germline assignment: CDR1 SGHDT and CDR2 YYEEEE. Based on the CDR3 plus reference TRBV5-6 and TRBJ1-4, the full variable domain is DAGVTQSPTHLIKTRGQQVTLRCSPKSGHDTVSWYQQALGQGPQFIFQYYEEEERQRGNFPDRFSGHQFPNYSSELNVNALLLGDSALYLCASSRRGPGAGELFFGSGTQLSVL.

In DNA, the CDR3 is TGCAGCGTTGATATCTCGAACACCGGGGAGCTGTTTTTT. This gives the protein CSVDISNTGELFF. This rearrangement joins TRBV29-1 to TRBJ2-2; D uncertain. This CDR3 is 13 amino acids long. The V end lost 3 bases, the J end lost 0 bases, and 5 bases lay between the germline ends. Germline-derived CDR1 and CDR2 are SQVTM and ANQGSEA.

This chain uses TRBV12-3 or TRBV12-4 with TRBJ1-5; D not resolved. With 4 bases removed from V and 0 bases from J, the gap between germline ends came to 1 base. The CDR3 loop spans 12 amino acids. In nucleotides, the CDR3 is TGTGCCAGCAGTTATAGCAATCAGCCCCAGCATTTT. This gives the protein CASSYSNQPQHF.

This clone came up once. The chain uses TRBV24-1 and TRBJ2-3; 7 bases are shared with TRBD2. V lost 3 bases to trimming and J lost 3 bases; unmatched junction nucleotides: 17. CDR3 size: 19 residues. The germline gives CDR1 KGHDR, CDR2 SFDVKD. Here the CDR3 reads CATSDARLARGRNTDTQYF. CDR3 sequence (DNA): TGTGCCACCAGTGATGCCCGACTGGCGCGGGGGAGAAATACAGATACGCAGTATTTT.

CDR3 loop: CASSTDSPKTAEQFF. The CDR3 DNA follows: TGTGCCAGCAGCACGGACTCGCCAAAGACTGCTGAGCAGTTCTTC. The chain joins TRBV5-4 to TRBJ2-1; the D gene is possibly TRBD2 (5 bases). CDR3 length: 15 amino acids. Deletions cut 4 bases from V and 9 bases from J, with 20 bases between. Germline V CDR1 and CDR2: SGHNT, YYREEE (reference sequence). The complete variable domain, with remaining parts taken from reference TRBV5-4 and TRBJ2-1, reads ETGVTQSPTHLIKTRGQQVTLRCSSQSGHNTVSWYQQALGQGPQFIFQYYREEENGRGNFPPRFSGLQFPNYSSELNVNALELDDSALYLCASSTDSPKTAEQFFGPGTRLTVL.

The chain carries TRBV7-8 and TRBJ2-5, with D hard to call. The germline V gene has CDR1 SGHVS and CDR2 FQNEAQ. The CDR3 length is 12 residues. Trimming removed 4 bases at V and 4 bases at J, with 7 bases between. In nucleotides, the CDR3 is TGTGCCAGCAGCTCGGGCGGAGAGACCCAGTACTTC. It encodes CASSSGGETQYF.

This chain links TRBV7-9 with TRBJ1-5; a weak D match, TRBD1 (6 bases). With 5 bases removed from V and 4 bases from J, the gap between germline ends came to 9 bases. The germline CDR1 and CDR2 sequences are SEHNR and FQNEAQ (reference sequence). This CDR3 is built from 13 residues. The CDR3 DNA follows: TGTGCCAGCAGCCCCGGACAGAATCAGCCCCAGCATTTT. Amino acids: CASSPGQNQPQHF.

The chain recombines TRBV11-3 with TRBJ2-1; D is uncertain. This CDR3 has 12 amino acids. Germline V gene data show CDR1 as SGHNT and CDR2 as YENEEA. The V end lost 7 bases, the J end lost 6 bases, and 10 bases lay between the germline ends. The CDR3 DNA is TGTGCCAGCACCCTCAACGTCAATGAGCAGTTCTTC. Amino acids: CASTLNVNEQFF.

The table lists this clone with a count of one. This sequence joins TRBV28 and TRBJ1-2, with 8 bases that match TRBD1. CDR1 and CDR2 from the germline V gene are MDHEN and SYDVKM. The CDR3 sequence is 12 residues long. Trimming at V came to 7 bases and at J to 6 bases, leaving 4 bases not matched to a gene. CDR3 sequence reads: CASMMTGDGYTF. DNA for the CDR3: TGTGCCAGCATGATGACAGGGGATGGCTACACCTTC.

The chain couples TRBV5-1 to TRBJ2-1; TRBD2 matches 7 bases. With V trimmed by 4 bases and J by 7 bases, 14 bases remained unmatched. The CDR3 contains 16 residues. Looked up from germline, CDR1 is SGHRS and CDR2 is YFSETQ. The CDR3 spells CASSPASGVLGNEQFF. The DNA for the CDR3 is TGCGCCAGCAGCCCGGCCAGCGGGGTCCTCGGGAATGAGCAGTTCTTC.

This CDR3 is CASRPLAASYNEQFF. CDR3 sequence (DNA): TGTGCCAGCAGGCCACTAGCGGCTTCCTACAATGAGCAGTTCTTC. The rearrangement joins TRBV27 to TRBJ2-1, with 8 bases matching TRBD2. J was trimmed by 1 base and V by 6 bases; bases with no gene match: 5. The CDR3 length is 15 residues. Germline V gene data show CDR1 as MNHEY and CDR2 as SMNVEV (reference sequence).

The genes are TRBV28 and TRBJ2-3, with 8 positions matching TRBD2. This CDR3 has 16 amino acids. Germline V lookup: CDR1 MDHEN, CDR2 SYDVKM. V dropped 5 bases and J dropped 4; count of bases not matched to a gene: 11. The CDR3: CASSVGAGGGADTQYF. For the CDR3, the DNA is TGTGCCAGCAGTGTGGGTGCGGGGGGTGGTGCAGATACGCAGTATTTT.

CDR3 residues: CATSSADSSNQPQHF. The CDR3 DNA follows: TGTGCCACCAGTTCGGCCGACAGTAGCAATCAGCCCCAGCATTTT. V usage is TRBV24-1 and J usage is TRBJ1-5; a weak D match, TRBD1 (5 bases). Trimming left V 6 bases short and J 0 bases short, with 11 bases between. This CDR3 contains 15 residues. CDR1 KGHDR and CDR2 SFDVKD come from the germline V gene.

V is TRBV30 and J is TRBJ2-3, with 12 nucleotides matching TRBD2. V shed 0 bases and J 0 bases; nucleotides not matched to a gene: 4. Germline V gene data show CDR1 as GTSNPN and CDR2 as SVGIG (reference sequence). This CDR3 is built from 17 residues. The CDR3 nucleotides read TGTGCCTGGAGTGTACTAGCGGGGGGACTGAGCACAGATACGCAGTATTTT. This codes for CAWSVLAGGLSTDTQYF.